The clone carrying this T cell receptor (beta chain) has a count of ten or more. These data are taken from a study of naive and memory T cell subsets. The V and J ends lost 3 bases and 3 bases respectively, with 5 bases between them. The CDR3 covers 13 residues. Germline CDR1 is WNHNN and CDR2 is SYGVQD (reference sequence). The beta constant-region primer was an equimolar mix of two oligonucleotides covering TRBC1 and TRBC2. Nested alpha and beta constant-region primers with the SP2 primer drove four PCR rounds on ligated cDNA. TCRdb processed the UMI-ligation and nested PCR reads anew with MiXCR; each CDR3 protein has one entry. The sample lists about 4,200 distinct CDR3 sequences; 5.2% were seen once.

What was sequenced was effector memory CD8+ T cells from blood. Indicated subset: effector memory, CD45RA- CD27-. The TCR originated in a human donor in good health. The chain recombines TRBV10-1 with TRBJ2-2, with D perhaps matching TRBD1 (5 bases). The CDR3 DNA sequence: TGCGCCAGCAGTGACAGGGACACCGGGGAGCTGTTTTTT. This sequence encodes CASSDRDTGELFF.